This is a list of T cell receptor beta chains from one sample in a study of blood T cell repertoires in COVID-19. The method was immunoSEQ multiplex PCR; TCRdb's version includes in-frame clones alone and lacks a portion of them. Of 180,000 or so clones listed, roughly four fifths are singletons. The sequencing sample was made of PBMCs or T cells enriched from blood (not recorded which). These receptors came from a man over 45 who had recovered from COVID-19. Both conserved end residues are part of each CDR3. A D gene is named only where the DNA matches it firmly. Not every row has a clone size; where given, it reads once, few, many or a size class.

v_gene,j_gene,abundance,d_gene,CDR3nt,CDR3aa
TRBV15,TRBJ2-1,-,TRBD2,TGTGCCACCAGCAGAACCGAGGGACTAGCGGGAGGACATGAGCAGTTCTTC,CATSRTEGLAGGHEQFF
TRBV4-2,TRBJ2-2,-,TRBD2,TGTGCCAGCAGCCAAGATGGGAGCGGGAGGCTGGCCGGGGAGCTGTTTTTT,CASSQDGSGRLAGELFF
TRBV7-3,TRBJ2-3,once,TRBD2,TGTGCCAGCAGCCGTACTAGCGGGGGGACAGATACGCAGTATTTT,CASSRTSGGTDTQYF
TRBV28,TRBJ2-7,-,-,TGTGCCAGCAGTTTTTGGGGGGACGAGCAGTACTTC,CASSFWGDEQYF
TRBV19,TRBJ1-5,-,-,TGTGCCAGTAAGAGGACCATAGGGGCCCAGCCCCAGCATTTT,CASKRTIGAQPQHF
TRBV18,TRBJ1-5,-,-,TGTGCCAGCTCACCACCTATAGGGAGGGATCAGCCCCAGCATTTT,CASSPPIGRDQPQHF
TRBV18,TRBJ1-1,-,-,TGTGCCAGCTCACATGATGGACAGTTGAACACTGAAGCTTTCTTT,CASSHDGQLNTEAFF
TRBV28,TRBJ2-5,-,TRBD1,TGTGCCAGCAGTTCCGGACAGGGGCCAATGTCCCAGTACTTC,CASSSGQGPMSQYF
TRBV10-3,TRBJ1-6,-,TRBD1,TGTGCCATCACCTCCGACAGGGGGCACGATTCACCCCTCCACTTT,CAITSDRGHDSPLHF
TRBV2,TRBJ2-2,-,-,TGTGCCAGCAAGAGGGTTAACAGGGTGGACACCGGGGAGCTGTTTTTT,CASKRVNRVDTGELFF
TRBV25-1,TRBJ1-2,-,-,TGTGCCAGCAGTGAAACCCGGACAGCAGTTTATGGCTACACCTTC,CASSETRTAVYGYTF
TRBV7-2,TRBJ2-7,-,-,TGTGCCAGCAGCTTAGATAGCCACGAGCAGTACTTC,CASSLDSHEQYF
TRBV5-1,TRBJ1-2,-,TRBD1,TGCGCCAGCAGCTGGACAGGGCCCGCGCAGGTGGGCAGTGGCTACACCTTC,CASSWTGPAQVGSGYTF
TRBV28,TRBJ1-1,-,-,TGTGCCAGCAGTTTCTCGGGACATTTGAACACTGAAGCTTTCTTT,CASSFSGHLNTEAFF
TRBV5-6,TRBJ1-6,-,-,TGTGCCAGCAGCAACCTAGAAGGAGGACAGAATTCACCCCTCCACTTT,CASSNLEGGQNSPLHF
TRBV28,TRBJ2-1,-,-,TGTGCCAGCGGAGAATCCTACAATGAGCAGTTCTTC,CASGESYNEQFF
TRBV28,TRBJ2-3,-,-,TGTGCCAGCAGTCCCCCCACTCTGGCGCAGTATTTT,CASSPPTLAQYF